This T cell receptor (beta chain) was observed in a study of blood T cell repertoires in COVID-19. Germline lookup yields CDR1 MNHNY and CDR2 SVGAGI (reference sequence). The CDR3 is made up of 15 amino acids. V was clipped by 4 bases and J by 0 bases, with 10 bases between them. This clone came up once. Measured with immunoSEQ multiplex PCR; TCRdb has only the in-frame clones, and not every one. The sample consists of about 140,000 clones, 87% of them appearing once. The V gene is TRBV6-6, the J gene TRBJ1-3, with D tentatively TRBD1 (6 bases). The sample was PBMCs or T cells enriched from blood (not recorded which). The receptor comes from a man aged 55-75 years who had recovered from COVID-19. The chain's CDR3 is CASSSGTISGNTIYF. The CDR3 bases are TGTGCCAGCAGTTCGGGGACAATCTCTGGAAACACCATATATTTT.